Sequencing of this T cell receptor beta chain was carried out in a study of blood T cell repertoires in COVID-19. Study summary: Sites in the United States, Italy and Spain provided acute and convalescent COVID-19 samples. PBMCs, B-cell-depleted T cells, or T cells were the source of the cDNA or gDNA that made up the material.

The CDR3 sequence is 15 residues long. V shed 4 bases, J shed 2 bases, and the junction held 5 bases outside the gene matches. CDR1 and CDR2 from the germline V gene are SGDLS and YYNGEE. Enrolment of Seattle patients took place during active infection, and they were followed longitudinally. As processed by the authors: Nucleated cell counts were estimated from reference gene primer amplification. Here immunoSEQ multiplex PCR was the method, and the copy in TCRdb shows in-frame clones only, minus some. V, J and clone size derive from that table, while D and trimming were established from the DNA sequence. The data show fewer than 200,000 clones, approximately 85% seen once.

J is TRBJ1-5 and V is TRBV9, with 8 bases that match TRBD1. The receptor's source is a woman between 55 and 75 years old with COVID-19, enrolled during active disease. Sequenced sample: peripheral blood. CDR3 protein: CASSTTGGRNQPQHF. Here the CDR3 DNA reads TGTGCCAGCAGCACCACAGGGGGTCGCAATCAGCCCCAGCATTTT.